The 7 T cell receptor beta chains in this list originate from one sample, sequenced in a study of blood T cell repertoires in COVID-19. Some clones are missing from TCRdb's copy, which holds only in-frame ones; the method was immunoSEQ multiplex PCR. The table records around 150,000 clones, 65% to 90% of them present only once. Material: peripheral blood. These receptors all come from a woman in her sixties or seventies with active or convalescent COVID-19.

The rearrangement joins TRBV19 to TRBJ1-4; D possibly corresponds to TRBD1 (6 bases). The germline gives CDR1 LNHDA, CDR2 SQIVND (reference sequence). The CDR3 is 13 amino acids. V shed 8 bases and J shed 5 bases, with 12 bases lying between them. DNA for the CDR3: TGTGCCAGTTCCGGACAGAGAAATGAAAAACTGTTTTTT. Translation gives CASSGQRNEKLFF.

The rearrangement links TRBV11-2 to TRBJ2-5, with D possibly TRBD2 on 6 matching bases. The CDR3 has 18 amino acids. V lost 3 bases, J lost 0 bases, and 20 bases lay in between. CDR1 is SGHAT and CDR2 is FQNNGV in the germline V gene. CDR3 DNA sequence: TGTGCCAGCAGCTTTGGCTCGGTAGGGACTTGGTACCAAGAGACCCAGTACTTC. It is translated as CASSFGSVGTWYQETQYF.

The chain combines TRBV6-5 with TRBJ2-7, with 10 nucleotides matching TRBD1. V was pared by 10 bases and J by 3 bases, with 9 bases of the junction left unmatched. Germline V gene lookup returns CDR1 MNHEY and CDR2 SVGAGI. The CDR3 is 14 amino acids. The CDR3 coding sequence is TGTGCCACCCACCGGGACAGGGGCGACTACGAGCAGTACTTC. Amino acid sequence: CATHRDRGDYEQYF.

This chain connects TRBV2 to TRBJ1-2, with D maybe TRBD1 (5 bases). CDR1 and CDR2 (germline): SNHLY, FYNNEI. V was clipped by 4 bases and J by 3 bases, with 15 bases between them. This CDR3 has 15 residues. CDR3 sequence reads: CASSAPDSWHYGYTF. The CDR3 DNA is TGTGCCAGCAGTGCCCCCGACAGTTGGCACTATGGCTACACCTTC.

Note on this clone: One junction end does not reproduce the germline sequence, and a read error may be involved. The V call is TRBV2, the J call TRBJ2-1; D perhaps matches TRBD1 (5 bases). Germline loops: CDR1 SNHLY, CDR2 FYNNEI. This CDR3 has 14 residues. The CDR3 coding sequence is TGTGCCAGCCTCCGGACAAACTCCAACAATGAGCAGTTCTTC. Translation gives CASLRTNSNNEQFF.

This clone was counted only a few times. The chain employs TRBV19 and TRBJ1-4; D gene ambiguous. The CDR3 covers 13 residues. Germline V gene lookup returns CDR1 LNHDA and CDR2 SQIVND (reference sequence). Trimming took off 6 bases at V and 5 bases at J, with 10 bases between the two ends. The CDR3 nucleotides read TGTGCCAGTAGCCTGACAAAGAATGAAAAACTGTTTTTT. As protein: CASSLTKNEKLFF.

This chain connects TRBV6-1 to TRBJ2-7; 9 nucleotides line up with TRBD1. CDR1 and CDR2 from the germline V gene are MNHNS and SASEGT. The CDR3 has 18 amino acids. J was trimmed by 4 bases and V by 0 bases; bases with no gene match: 13. The CDR3 spells CASSEALLMTGGYYEQYF. Written as DNA, the CDR3 is TGTGCCAGCAGTGAAGCGCTTCTGATGACAGGGGGATATTACGAGCAGTACTTC.